The sequence of this TCR beta chain was determined in a study of regulatory T cells in long-lasting Graves disease. Stated time point: newly diagnosed GD, antithyroid drugs for less than 3 months. Extracted PBMC RNA gave rise to the TCR library. An endocrinology department in Xi'an, China, supplied the patients. Building of the TCR beta libraries involved iRepertoire HTBI primers and Arm-PCR of CDR3 regions. Per the original methods: Among the samples, 60 to 65 TRBV and 14 to 15 TRBJ segments were identified. MiXCR was run by TCRdb on the multiplex PCR reads, yielding one entry per CDR3 protein. The V and J calls were determined by TCRdb, not by the authors. The profile covers a few hundred thousand distinct CDR3 sequences, with roughly 10% appearing a single time and 18% taken by the ten largest. General study findings and limits: Patients with persistent disease shared 2,741 public clonotypes, outpacing the 966 shared by new patients.

The sample holds many counts of this clonotype. The antigen remains undetermined. Germline values: CDR1 MNHGY, CDR2 SVAAGI. This CDR3 region has 14 residues. V lost 2 bases and J 7 bases, leaving 14 bases between the germline ends. The data were also submitted as part of a second study, on T cells in Graves' hyperthyroidism and ophthalmopathy.

V and J are TRBV6-9 and TRBJ1-2, with D possibly TRBD1 on 5 matching bases. This clonotype was sampled from a woman under 30 with Graves disease. This sample comprised peripheral blood mononuclear cells (PBMCs), obtained at new diagnosis, from a patient treated with antithyroid drugs. The DNA for the CDR3 is TGTGCCAGCAGTTATAGAATGACAGTTGGTGGCTACACCTTC. Its translation is CASSYRMTVGGYTF.